What follows are 23 T cell receptor beta chains derived from one specimen sequenced in a study of identifying expanded T cells in peripheral blood. The data were produced by immunoSEQ multiplex PCR, yet TCRdb's version contains in-frame clones alone and is incomplete. This sample has approximately 58,000 clones, with around 90% found just once. The sample consisted of blood. The receptor source for this set is a person aged 18 to 75 in good health.

This sequence joins TRBV9 and TRBJ2-7, with D possibly matching TRBD1 (6 bases). The length of the CDR3 is 14 residues. The V end lost 4 bases, the J end lost 5 bases, and 16 bases lay between the germline ends. CDR1 and CDR2 from the germline V gene are SGDLS and YYNGEE. This CDR3 is CASSPRGWGDEQYF. The CDR3 DNA sequence: TGTGCCAGCAGCCCAAGGGGGTGGGGCGACGAGCAGTACTTC.

V gene TRBV2 combines with J gene TRBJ2-3; the match to TRBD2 covers 7 bases. The germline gives CDR1 SNHLY, CDR2 FYNNEI. The trim removed 6 bases at V and 0 bases at J, leaving 6 bases unmatched. The CDR3 covers 15 residues. CDR3 protein: CASSGREGSTDTQYF. CDR3 nucleotide sequence: TGTGCCAGCAGCGGTAGGGAGGGGAGCACAGATACGCAGTATTTT.

The chain couples TRBV9 to TRBJ2-5; tentative D call: TRBD2 (6 bases). The length of the CDR3 is 14 residues. Trimming stripped 0 bases from V and 4 bases from J, with 10 bases between. CDR1 SGDLS and CDR2 YYNGEE come from the germline V gene. The CDR3 DNA follows: TGTGCCAGCAGCGTAGGGGGGGACGGAGAGACCCAGTACTTC. Amino acid sequence: CASSVGGDGETQYF.

This chain joins TRBV10-3 and TRBJ1-2, with D uncertain. V lost 4 bases and J 4 bases, leaving 4 bases between the germline ends. From germline, CDR1 is ENHRY and CDR2 SYGVKD. CDR3 length: 11 residues. CDR3 in DNA: TGTGCCATCAGTGTCGGCTATGGCTACACCTTC. As protein: CAISVGYGYTF.

V and J are TRBV29-1 and TRBJ2-7, with D maybe TRBD1 (5 bases). Trimming cost V 5 bases and J 0 bases, with 11 bases left between them. The CDR3 has 13 amino acids. The germline gives CDR1 SQVTM, CDR2 ANQGSEA. CDR3 DNA: TGCAGCGTTTTGGACACAAACTCCTACGAGCAGTACTTC. As protein: CSVLDTNSYEQYF.

This sequence joins TRBV4-3 and TRBJ1-4, with unresolved D. V was clipped by 3 bases and J by 8 bases, with 13 bases between them. The CDR3 covers 14 residues. Germline V gene lookup returns CDR1 LGHNA and CDR2 YSLEER. The CDR3 reads CASSQAGREEKLFF. DNA of the CDR3: TGCGCCAGCAGCCAGGCGGGGAGGGAGGAAAAACTGTTTTTT.

The CDR3, as DNA: TGTGCCAGCACCTCCGGCAGGGGTTTCCGGAGGGCCACTGAAGCTTTCTTT. Its protein is CASTSGRGFRRATEAFF. V usage is TRBV13 and J usage is TRBJ1-1, with a weak D call TRBD1 (6 bases). The ends were cut back, 7 bases at V and 4 bases at J, with 25 bases in the middle. In germline, CDR1 is PRHDT, CDR2 FYEKMQ (reference sequence). The CDR3 has 17 residues.

This clone showed up just once. This chain links TRBV29-1 with TRBJ2-2; TRBD1 might be the D (5 bases). The V gene's germline CDR1 is SQVTM and CDR2 ANQGSEA. The CDR3 is made up of 14 amino acids. The V and J ends lost 6 bases and 1 base respectively, with 12 bases between them. The CDR3 reads CSVVRDRNTGELFF. The CDR3 DNA follows: TGCAGCGTAGTAAGAGACAGGAACACCGGGGAGCTGTTTTTT.

The chain couples TRBV5-3 to TRBJ2-7, with 7 bases lining up with TRBD2. TRBV5-3 is an open reading frame whose function is uncertain. This CDR3 has 17 residues. The trim removed 1 base at V and 3 bases at J, leaving 13 bases unmatched. The CDR3 sequence is CARSLKLAKGGFYEQYF. The CDR3 DNA reads TGTGCCAGAAGCTTGAAACTAGCGAAGGGAGGTTTCTACGAGCAGTACTTC.

V gene TRBV5-1 combines with J gene TRBJ1-1; 9 bases are shared with TRBD1. In germline, CDR1 is SGHRS, CDR2 YFSETQ. The CDR3 sequence is 15 residues long. V lost 10 bases to trimming and J lost 1 base; unmatched junction nucleotides: 11. This chain's CDR3 is CASMPWTGENTEAFF. The CDR3 coding sequence is TGCGCCTCCATGCCCTGGACAGGGGAGAACACTGAAGCTTTCTTT.

The chain couples TRBV4-2 to TRBJ2-3; D call uncertain. CDR1 LGHNA and CDR2 YNFKEQ come from the germline V gene. This CDR3 region has 13 residues. V was pared by 0 bases and J by 5 bases, with 6 bases between. CDR3 in amino acids: CASSQEHGDTQYF. As DNA, the CDR3 is TGTGCCAGCAGCCAAGAGCACGGAGATACGCAGTATTTT.

V gene TRBV2 combines with J gene TRBJ1-2; D unclear. The germline V gene has CDR1 SNHLY and CDR2 FYNNEI. Trimming cost V 11 bases and J 6 bases, with 16 bases left between them. This CDR3 has 12 residues. The DNA of the CDR3 is TGTGCCTCACTCGGGCAGGCAGATGGCTACACCTTC. Residues: CASLGQADGYTF.

This chain joins TRBV11-2 and TRBJ2-5; no clear D gene. Trimming stripped 5 bases from V and 5 bases from J, with 18 bases between. The length of the CDR3 is 15 residues. Germline V lookup: CDR1 SGHAT, CDR2 FQNNGV. The CDR3 bases are TGTGCCAGCAGCCCCGGACGGATTGATGGGGAGACCCAGTACTTC. The encoded protein is CASSPGRIDGETQYF.

The V call is TRBV14, the J call TRBJ2-3, with 9 nucleotides matching TRBD2. Germline values: CDR1 SGHDN, CDR2 FVKESK. This CDR3 has 18 residues. V lost 3 bases to trimming and J lost 6 bases; unmatched junction nucleotides: 16. The CDR3 nucleotides read TGTGCCAGCAGCCAGGAAAGCCTGGGGCGGGGGGGCCTTGATACGCAGTATTTT. Encoded protein: CASSQESLGRGGLDTQYF. The variable domain in full, with the rest retrieved from reference TRBV14 and TRBJ2-3, is EAGVTQFPSHSVIEKGQTVTLRCDPISGHDNLYWYRRVMGKEIKFLLHFVKESKQDESGMPNNRFLAERTGGTYSTLKVQPAELEDSGVYFCASSQESLGRGGLDTQYFGPGTRLTVL.

The chain uses TRBV30 and TRBJ1-2, with D possibly matching TRBD1 (6 bases). Germline V gene lookup returns CDR1 GTSNPN and CDR2 SVGIG (reference sequence). V lost 8 bases, J lost 7 bases, and 17 bases lay in between. The CDR3 totals 12 residues. CDR3 DNA sequence: TGTGCCCTCACCCGGGACAAACCTGGCTACACCTTC. This codes for CALTRDKPGYTF.

V and J are TRBV9 and TRBJ2-1, with D tentatively TRBD2 (5 bases). Trimming left V 2 bases short and J 3 bases short, with 15 bases between. The germline V gene encodes CDR1 SGDLS and CDR2 YYNGEE. The CDR3 is made up of 16 amino acids. The CDR3 reads CASSVDQSSSYNEQFF. The CDR3 nucleotides read TGTGCCAGCAGCGTTGATCAATCTAGCAGCTACAATGAGCAGTTCTTC.

The chain couples TRBV15 to TRBJ1-2, with a tentative D call TRBD1 (5 bases). V lost 0 bases and J 7 bases, leaving 18 bases between the germline ends. From germline, CDR1 is LNHNV and CDR2 YYDKDF (reference sequence). CDR3 length equals 16 residues. CDR3 sequence (DNA): TGTGCCACCAGCAGAGATTCCCAGGGAGGGGCATCTGGCTACACCTTC. Protein: CATSRDSQGGASGYTF.

The CDR3 protein is CASSQQETQYF. The CDR3 DNA reads TGTGCCAGCAGCCAGCAAGAGACCCAGTACTTC. V gene TRBV7-2 combines with J gene TRBJ2-5; D unclear. The V and J ends lost 5 bases and 2 bases respectively, with 3 bases between them. The CDR3 consists of 11 residues. The germline gives CDR1 SGHTA, CDR2 FQGNSA.

CDR3 loop: CASSLVSSYNEQFF. The CDR3 DNA follows: TGTGCCAGCAGCTTAGTTAGTTCCTACAATGAGCAGTTCTTC. This chain joins TRBV7-2 and TRBJ2-1; D remains unclear. CDR3 length equals 14 residues. Trimming cost V 1 base and J 1 base, with 5 bases left between them. Germline CDR1 reads SGHTA; CDR2 reads FQGNSA.

V is TRBV30 and J is TRBJ1-2; D gene uncertain. V lost 3 bases to trimming and J lost 6 bases, with 11 bases between them. Germline CDR1 reads GTSNPN; CDR2 reads SVGIG (reference sequence). The CDR3 totals 12 residues. The CDR3 coding sequence is TGTGCCTGGAGGGTGGCCCCTCATGGCTACACCTTC. It is translated as CAWRVAPHGYTF.

The count of this clone is one. The J gene is TRBJ2-5, the V gene TRBV25-1, with D perhaps being TRBD1 or TRBD2 (5 bases each). With 3 bases removed from V and 3 bases from J, the gap between germline ends came to 17 bases. The CDR3 extends over 16 amino acids. The germline CDR1 and CDR2 sequences are MGHDK and SYGVNS. The CDR3 spells CASSDVRGAEKETQYF. The CDR3 DNA follows: TGTGCCAGCAGTGATGTAAGAGGGGCTGAAAAAGAGACCCAGTACTTC.

The chain combines TRBV11-3 with TRBJ1-1; a possible D gene is TRBD1 (5 bases). V lost 0 bases and J 1 base, leaving 6 bases between the germline ends. The CDR3 extends over 14 amino acids. In germline, CDR1 is SGHNT, CDR2 YENEEA. The CDR3 protein is CASSLEGPNTEAFF. The CDR3 DNA reads as TGTGCCAGCAGCTTAGAGGGGCCGAACACTGAAGCTTTCTTT. Full variable domain (remainder filled in from reference TRBV11-3 and TRBJ1-1): EAGVVQSPRYKIIEKKQPVAFWCNPISGHNTLYWYLQNLGQGPELLIRYENEEAVDDSQLPKDRFSAERLKGVDSTLKIQPAELGDSAVYLCASSLEGPNTEAFFGQGTRLTVV.

V usage is TRBV6-6 and J usage is TRBJ1-6; D unclear. This CDR3 has 14 residues. Germline CDR1 and CDR2: MNHNY and SVGAGI (reference sequence). The V end was cut by 4 bases, the J end by 8 bases, with 12 bases between. In DNA, the CDR3 is TGTGCCAGCAGTTTCGGCGCTGAAGATTCACCCCTCCACTTT. Its protein product is CASSFGAEDSPLHF.